What follows describes a single T cell receptor beta chain. This sample stems from a study of blood T cell repertoires in COVID-19. Under the authors' procedure: By means of reference gene primer amplification, nucleated cell counts were estimated. The assay was immunoSEQ multiplex PCR, and TCRdb's table has in-frame clones only and misses some. From that table come the V and J calls and clone size; the DNA was used to work out D and trimming. Found here are fewer than 350,000 clones, 90% of them singletons; the top ten hold roughly 1.6%. The CDR3 is 17 amino acids. Germline CDR1 and CDR2: MNHEY and SMNVEV (reference sequence). Trimming at V came to 6 bases and at J to 4 bases, leaving 15 bases not matched to a gene.

The sequence derives from a woman under 30 with acute COVID-19. Sequencing was done on a sample of PBMCs or T cells enriched from blood (not recorded which). This rearrangement joins TRBV27 to TRBJ1-2; 9 nucleotides align to TRBD1. The CDR3 sequence is CASSLTSGTGRAYGYTF. CDR3 DNA: TGTGCCAGCAGCCTAACCTCCGGGACAGGGAGGGCCTATGGCTACACCTTC.